The clone carrying this T cell receptor beta chain appeared a few times. Germline V gives CDR1 SGHTS, CDR2 YDEGEE. The CDR3 is 15 residues long. Trimming took 3 bases from V and 6 from J, leaving 16 bases between them. The data derive from a study of blood T cell repertoires in COVID-19. Across the study: Sample material is recorded as cDNA or gDNA derived from T cells, B-cell-depleted T cells, or PBMCs.

Original methodology: Quantification of nucleated cells was approximated via reference gene primer amplification. Sequencing was performed with immunoSEQ multiplex PCR; in TCRdb, only in-frame clones are kept and a portion is missing. The V and J calls and clone size were taken over from that table, and D and trimming were inferred from the DNA. The sample lists around 180,000 clones; roughly 80% were seen once. This rearrangement joins TRBV5-8 to TRBJ1-5, with D possibly being TRBD1 (6 bases). This receptor was identified in a human donor in a cohort sampled during active COVID-19. Sequenced sample: peripheral blood. The CDR3 DNA reads TGTGCCAGCAGCTGGGGACGGGGGGCAGGTCAGCCCCAGCATTTT. Translated, it gives CASSWGRGAGQPQHF.